This record covers a single TCR beta chain. It was with random hexamers that roughly 0.45 to 1 ug RNA was reverse transcribed. Via MiXCR, TCRdb re-called the immunoSEQ multiplex PCR reads, giving one row per CDR3 protein. The repertoire has 75,000 to 95,000 distinct CDR3 sequences, 90% to 95% of them found once; the top ten carry 0.5% to 0.6%. The data belong to a study of CD8 T cells in Susac syndrome. The J segment lost 7 bases and the V segment lost 0 bases, leaving 10 bases of the junction unmatched. Germline V CDR1 and CDR2: SGDLS, YYNGEE. This CDR3 contains 16 residues. Sequencing targeted TCR beta in T cells from blood (CD8+ and CD4+). TEMRA cells were enriched by FACS, and CD4+ and CD8+ T cells were negatively isolated.

The sequenced sample was CD8+ T cells from PBMCs. The TCR sequence derives from a human donor with multiple sclerosis. V is TRBV9 and J is TRBJ2-5, with 9 bases that match TRBD1. The CDR3 loop reads CASSVVQGASLGTQYF. CDR3 DNA sequence: TGTGCCAGCAGCGTAGTACAGGGGGCGTCCTTAGGGACCCAGTACTTC.